This TCR beta chain was profiled in a study of Tregs in tolerant kidney transplant recipients. The data were produced by immunoSEQ multiplex PCR, yet TCRdb's version contains in-frame clones alone and is incomplete. The sample records 80,000 to 90,000 clones, around 94% being singletons. Trimming left V 8 bases short and J 0 bases short, with 29 bases between. CDR3 length: 20 amino acids. Germline CDR1 reads WSHSY; CDR2 reads SAAADI. Thawed PBMCs were FACS-sorted into unstimulated CD4+CD25+CD127- regulatory T cells, CD4+CD25- non-regulatory cells, CD4 and CD8 cells. The chain links TRBV10-2 to TRBJ1-5; possibly TRBD1 for D (6 bases). This sequence originates from a human donor in good health. Sequencing used CD8+ T cells from blood. The CDR3 DNA sequence: TGCGCCAGCTCATCCTCGCCGGGGGCAGGAGTTACTCATAGCAATCAGCCCCAGCATTTT. It specifies CASSSSPGAGVTHSNQPQHF.